The following is a TCR beta chain sequence with its context. CD45RO negativity and positive selection for CCR7 defined naive CD8 cells, a population that excluded terminally differentiated effector memory CD45RA+ cells. Method: immunoSEQ multiplex PCR; TCRdb's copy keeps in-frame clones and lacks some. The profile shows roughly 2,000,000 clones, roughly 95% of them singletons. The germline V gene encodes CDR1 LGHNA and CDR2 YNFKEQ. V was clipped by 1 base and J by 3 bases, with 13 bases between them. CDR3 length equals 16 residues. The entry originates in a study of shared clonotypes between healthy human individuals.

The sequenced material came from naive CD8+ T cells from PBMCs. The clonotype comes from a man aged 18 to 29 in good health. Some clones in this sample may be carry-over from other donors' samples. This rearrangement joins TRBV4-2 to TRBJ1-5, with unresolved D. CDR3 region: CASSQGKPGNNQPQHF. In DNA, the CDR3 is TGTGCCAGCAGCCAAGGAAAGCCGGGGAACAATCAGCCCCAGCATTTT.